These 10 T cell receptor beta chains originate from one sample sequenced in a study of molecular identifiers for immune sequencing clone quantification. TCRdb re-derived calls from the PCR reads in MiXCR, one entry per CDR3 protein. The sample consists of some 100,000 distinct CDR3 sequences, roughly 38% of them appearing once. The sample was naive CD8+ T cells from blood, with Jurkat cell RNA spiked in. The subset: FACS-sorted CD8+CD4-CCR7+CD45RA+ naive T cells. The receptors come from a human donor in good health. Some libraries in this study had Jurkat cell RNA spiked in.

The chain combines TRBV19 with TRBJ1-2; 9 bases are shared with TRBD1. CDR1 is LNHDA, CDR2 SQIVND, per germline (reference sequence). CDR3 length: 15 amino acids. J was trimmed by 4 bases and V by 5 bases; bases with no gene match: 8. The CDR3 region has the DNA TGTGCCAGTAGTCCCGGACAGGGGAGTATCTATGGCTACACCTTC. The encoded protein is CASSPGQGSIYGYTF.

J is TRBJ2-1 and V is TRBV28; tentative D call: TRBD2 (6 bases). This CDR3 is built from 14 residues. Germline CDR1 is MDHEN and CDR2 is SYDVKM. The V gene lost 9 bases and the J gene lost 4 bases, with 16 bases spanning the gap. Here the CDR3 DNA reads TGTGCCAGTTCGAGGTTAGCGGAATACAATGAGCAGTTCTTC. It specifies CASSRLAEYNEQFF.

There are many counts of this clonotype. The V call is TRBV5-1, the J call TRBJ2-2; a possible D gene is TRBD1 (6 bases). The germline gives CDR1 SGHRS, CDR2 YFSETQ. The ends were cut back, 0 bases at V and 5 bases at J, with 17 bases in the middle. The CDR3 has 17 residues. The CDR3 DNA reads TGCGCCAGCAGCTTGGTGTCAGGGGTCGGATGGACCGGGGAGCTGTTTTTT. This codes for CASSLVSGVGWTGELFF.

This clonotype was detected only a few times. The J gene is TRBJ2-4, the V gene TRBV9; D is ambiguous. Germline CDR1 reads SGDLS; CDR2 reads YYNGEE. The CDR3 is 13 residues long. Trimming pared 3 bases from V and 0 bases from J, leaving 4 bases between. The CDR3 nucleotides are TGTGCCAGCAGCGGTGTAGCCAAAAACATTCAGTACTTC. Its protein product is CASSGVAKNIQYF.

V usage is TRBV18 and J usage is TRBJ2-3; 8 bases match TRBD2. Germline V CDR1 and CDR2: KGHSH, LQKENI. V dropped 3 bases and J dropped 4; count of bases not matched to a gene: 9. CDR3 length equals 16 residues. The CDR3: CASSPSGGPSADTQYF. The CDR3 DNA reads as TGTGCCAGCTCACCGTCGGGAGGGCCCTCCGCAGATACGCAGTATTTT.

This clonotype was observed a few times. This sequence joins TRBV27 and TRBJ2-3; D not resolved. Per the germline V gene, CDR1 is MNHEY and CDR2 is SMNVEV (reference sequence). This CDR3 has 14 amino acids. Deletions cut 6 bases from V and 0 bases from J, with 10 bases between. CDR3 loop: CASSVQSSTDTQYF. The CDR3 coding sequence is TGTGCCAGCAGCGTGCAGAGTAGCACAGATACGCAGTATTTT.

V and J are TRBV5-6 and TRBJ2-2; D is ambiguous. V lost 0 bases, J lost 5 bases, and 5 bases lay in between. Germline values: CDR1 SGHDT, CDR2 YYEEEE. This CDR3 is built from 13 residues. The CDR3 DNA reads TGTGCCAGCAGCTTGGGGCGGACCGGGGAGCTGTTTTTT. Translation gives CASSLGRTGELFF.

The chain employs TRBV4-3 and TRBJ2-6, with D possibly being TRBD1 (5 bases). The germline V gene encodes CDR1 LGHNA and CDR2 YSLEER. V was cut by 2 bases and J by 2 bases, with 10 bases left in between. This CDR3 spans 16 amino acids. The DNA of the CDR3 is TGCGCCAGCAGCCAAAAGGGGATCGCTGGGGCCAACGTCCTGACTTTC. Its translation is CASSQKGIAGANVLTF.

The chain employs TRBV11-2 and TRBJ2-1; D might be TRBD2 (5 bases). There are 12 residues in the CDR3. V dropped 5 bases and J dropped 10 bases, with 12 bases sitting between them. Germline CDR1 reads SGHAT; CDR2 reads FQNNGV. The CDR3 coding sequence is TGTGCCAGCAGCCATGACGGGAACGAGCAGTTCTTC. Translation gives CASSHDGNEQFF.

About this clonotype itself: A much more abundant neighbour one base away suggests this may be a read error. As the CDR3 is not closed by the conserved phenylalanine or tryptophan, this likely results from a read error. The chain carries TRBV28 and TRBJ2-7; D ambiguous. Germline-derived CDR1 and CDR2 are MDHEN and SYDVKM. CDR3 length: 13 amino acids. V was trimmed by 5 bases and J by 2 bases, leaving 10 bases between them. The CDR3 bases are TGTGCCAGCAGTCCCACTATGGCCTACGAGCAGTACCTC. Its protein product is CASSPTMAYEQYL.